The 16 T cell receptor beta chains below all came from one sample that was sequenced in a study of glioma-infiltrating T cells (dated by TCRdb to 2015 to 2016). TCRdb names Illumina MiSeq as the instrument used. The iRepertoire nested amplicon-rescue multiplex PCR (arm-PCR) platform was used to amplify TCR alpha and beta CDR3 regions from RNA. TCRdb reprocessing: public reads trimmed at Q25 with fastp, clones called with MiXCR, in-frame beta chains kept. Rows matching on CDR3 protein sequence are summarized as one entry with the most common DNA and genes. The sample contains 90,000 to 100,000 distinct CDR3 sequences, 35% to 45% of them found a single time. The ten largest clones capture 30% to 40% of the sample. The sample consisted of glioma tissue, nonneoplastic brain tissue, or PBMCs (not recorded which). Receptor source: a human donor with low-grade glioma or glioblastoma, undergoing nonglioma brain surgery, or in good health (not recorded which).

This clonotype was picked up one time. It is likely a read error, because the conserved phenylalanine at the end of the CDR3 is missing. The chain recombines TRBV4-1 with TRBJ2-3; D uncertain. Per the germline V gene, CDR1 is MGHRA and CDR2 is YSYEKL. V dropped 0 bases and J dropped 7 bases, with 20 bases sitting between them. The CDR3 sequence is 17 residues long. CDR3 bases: TGCGCCAGCAGCCAAGATCGGGTCCTCCCCACAATAAATACGCAGTATCTA. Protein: CASSQDRVLPTINTQYL.

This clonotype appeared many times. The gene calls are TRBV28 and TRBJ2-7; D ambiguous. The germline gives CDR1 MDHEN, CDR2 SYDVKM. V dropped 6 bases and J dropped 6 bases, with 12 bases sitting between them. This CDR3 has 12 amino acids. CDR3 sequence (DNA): TGTGCCAGCAGCCAAGTTCCTCTCGAGCAGTACTTC. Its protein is CASSQVPLEQYF. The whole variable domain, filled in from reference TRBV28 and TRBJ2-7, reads DVKVTQSSRYLVKRTGEKVFLECVQDMDHENMFWYRQDPGLGLRLIYFSYDVKMKEKGDIPEGYSVSREKKERFSLILESASTNQTSMYLCASSQVPLEQYFGPGTRLTVT.

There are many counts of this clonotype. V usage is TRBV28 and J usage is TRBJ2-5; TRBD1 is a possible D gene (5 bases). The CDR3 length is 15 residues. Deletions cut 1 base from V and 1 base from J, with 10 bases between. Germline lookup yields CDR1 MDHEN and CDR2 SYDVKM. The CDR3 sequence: CASSLYQGPQETQYF. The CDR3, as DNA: TGTGCCAGCAGTTTATATCAGGGCCCCCAAGAGACCCAGTACTTC.

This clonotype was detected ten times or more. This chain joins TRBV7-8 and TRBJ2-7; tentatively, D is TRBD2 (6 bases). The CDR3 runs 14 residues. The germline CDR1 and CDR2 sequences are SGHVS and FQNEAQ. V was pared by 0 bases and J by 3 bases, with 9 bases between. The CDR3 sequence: CASSLAGGNYEQYF. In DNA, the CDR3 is TGTGCCAGCAGCTTAGCGGGGGGAAACTACGAGCAGTACTTC. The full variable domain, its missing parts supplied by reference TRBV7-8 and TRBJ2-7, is GAGVSQSPRYKVAKRGQDVALRCDPISGHVSLFWYQQALGQGPEFLTYFQNEAQLDKSGLPSDRFFAERPEGSVSTLKIQRTQQEDSAVYLCASSLAGGNYEQYFGPGTRLTVT.

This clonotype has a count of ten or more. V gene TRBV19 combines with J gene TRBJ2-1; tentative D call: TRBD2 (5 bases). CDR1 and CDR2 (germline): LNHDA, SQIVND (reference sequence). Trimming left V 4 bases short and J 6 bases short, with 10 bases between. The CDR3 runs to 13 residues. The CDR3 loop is CASSSGPVNEQFF. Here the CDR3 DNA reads TGTGCCAGTAGTAGCGGGCCCGTCAATGAGCAGTTCTTC.

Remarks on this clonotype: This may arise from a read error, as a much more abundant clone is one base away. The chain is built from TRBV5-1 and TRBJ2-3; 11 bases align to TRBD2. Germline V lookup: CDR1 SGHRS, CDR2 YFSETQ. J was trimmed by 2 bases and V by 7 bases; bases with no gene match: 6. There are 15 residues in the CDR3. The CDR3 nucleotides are TGCGCCAGCGGGTTGGGACTAGCGGACACAGATACGCAGTATTTT. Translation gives CASGLGLADTDTQYF.

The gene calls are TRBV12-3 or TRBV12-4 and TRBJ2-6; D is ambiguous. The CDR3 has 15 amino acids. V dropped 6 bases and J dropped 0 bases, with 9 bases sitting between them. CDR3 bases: TGTGCCAGCAGAAGGTGGAGCTCTGGGGCCAACGTCCTGACTTTC. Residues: CASRRWSSGANVLTF.

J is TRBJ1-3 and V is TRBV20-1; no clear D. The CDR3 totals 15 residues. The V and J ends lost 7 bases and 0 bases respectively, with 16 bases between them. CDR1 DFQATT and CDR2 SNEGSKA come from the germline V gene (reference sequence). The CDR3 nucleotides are TGCAGTGTTAGCATAGTGTCTCTCTCTGGAAACACCATATATTTT. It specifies CSVSIVSLSGNTIYF.

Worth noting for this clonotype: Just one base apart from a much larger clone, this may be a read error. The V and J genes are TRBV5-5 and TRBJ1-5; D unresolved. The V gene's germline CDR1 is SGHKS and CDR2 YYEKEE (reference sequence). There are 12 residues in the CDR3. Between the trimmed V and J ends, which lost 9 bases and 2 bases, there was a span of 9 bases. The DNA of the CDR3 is TGTGCCATCAGTACGGGCAATCAGCCCCAGCATTTT. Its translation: CAISTGNQPQHF.

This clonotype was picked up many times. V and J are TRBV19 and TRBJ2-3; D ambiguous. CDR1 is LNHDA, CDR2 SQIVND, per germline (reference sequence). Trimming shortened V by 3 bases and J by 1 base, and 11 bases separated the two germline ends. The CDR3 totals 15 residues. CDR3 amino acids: CASSIALYGTDTQYF. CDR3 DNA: TGTGCCAGTAGTATCGCTCTATACGGCACAGATACGCAGTATTTT.

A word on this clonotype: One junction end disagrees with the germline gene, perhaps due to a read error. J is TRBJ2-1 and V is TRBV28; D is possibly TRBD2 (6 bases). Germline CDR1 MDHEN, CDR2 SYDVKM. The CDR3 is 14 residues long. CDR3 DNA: TGTGCCAGCATTCCGAACCCACGTAAGGCGGGGCAGTTGTTC. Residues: CASIPNPRKAGQLF.

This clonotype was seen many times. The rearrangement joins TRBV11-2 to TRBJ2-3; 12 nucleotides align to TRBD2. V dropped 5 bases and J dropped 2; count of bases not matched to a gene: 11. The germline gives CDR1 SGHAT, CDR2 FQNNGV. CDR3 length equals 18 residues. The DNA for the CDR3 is TGTGCCAGCAGCCCGCGTCCACTAGCGGGGGGACCCACAGATACGCAGTATTTT. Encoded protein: CASSPRPLAGGPTDTQYF.

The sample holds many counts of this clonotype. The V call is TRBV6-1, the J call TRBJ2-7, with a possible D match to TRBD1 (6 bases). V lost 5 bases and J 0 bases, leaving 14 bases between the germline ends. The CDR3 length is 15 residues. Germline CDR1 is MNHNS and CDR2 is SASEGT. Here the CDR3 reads CASSTGTPPSYEQYF. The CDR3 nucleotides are TGTGCCAGCAGTACCGGGACACCCCCCTCCTACGAGCAGTACTTC.

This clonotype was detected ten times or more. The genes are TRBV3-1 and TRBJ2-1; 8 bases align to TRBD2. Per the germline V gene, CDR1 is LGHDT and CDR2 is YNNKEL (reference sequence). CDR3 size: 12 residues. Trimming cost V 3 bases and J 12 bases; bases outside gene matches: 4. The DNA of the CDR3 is TGTGCCAGCAGCCACAGACTAGCGATGCAGTTCTTC. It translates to CASSHRLAMQFF.

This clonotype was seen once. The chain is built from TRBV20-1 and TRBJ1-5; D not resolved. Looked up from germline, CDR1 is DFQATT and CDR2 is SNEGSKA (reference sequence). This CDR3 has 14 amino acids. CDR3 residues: CNSRDSREVQPQHF. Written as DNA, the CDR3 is TGCAATTCTAGAGATAGTCGTGAGGTTCAGCCCCAGCATTTT.

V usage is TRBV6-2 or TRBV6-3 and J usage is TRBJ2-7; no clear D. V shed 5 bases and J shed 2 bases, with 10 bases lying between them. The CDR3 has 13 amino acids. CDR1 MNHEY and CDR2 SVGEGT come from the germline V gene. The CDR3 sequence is CASSTAVPYEQYF. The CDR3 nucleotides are TGTGCCAGCAGTACGGCAGTTCCCTACGAGCAGTACTTC.